Below, 11 T cell receptor beta chains from the same sample are listed, as sequenced in a study of blood T cell repertoires in COVID-19. The assay was immunoSEQ multiplex PCR, and TCRdb's table has in-frame clones only and misses some. The sample holds about 120,000 clones, around 81% seen once. Sequencing used peripheral blood. The source is a man aged 60-69 years with acute or convalescent COVID-19.

The V gene is TRBV7-8, the J gene TRBJ1-6; 7 bases agree with TRBD1. V was clipped by 5 bases and J by 6 bases; unmatched bases: 7. The length of the CDR3 is 15 residues. CDR1 SGHVS and CDR2 FQNEAQ come from the germline V gene. CDR3 loop: CASSPRQGGNSPLHF. CDR3 nucleotide sequence: TGTGCCAGCAGCCCCCGACAGGGAGGTAATTCACCCCTCCACTTT.

The J gene is TRBJ2-6, the V gene TRBV6-5; D unresolved. CDR3 length: 15 residues. Germline V gives CDR1 MNHEY, CDR2 SVGAGI. V was trimmed by 5 bases and J by 0 bases, leaving 8 bases between them. CDR3 in DNA: TGTGCCAGCAGTCCAGAATACTCTGGGGCCAACGTCCTGACTTTC. Translated, it gives CASSPEYSGANVLTF.

This clone was counted between two and nine times. This sequence joins TRBV27 and TRBJ2-1; D perhaps matches TRBD2 (6 bases). CDR3 size: 15 residues. Germline V lookup: CDR1 MNHEY, CDR2 SMNVEV (reference sequence). V dropped 6 bases and J dropped 6 bases, with 18 bases sitting between them. Here the CDR3 DNA reads TGTGCCAGCAGCCTTGCGGGATCCGGCGGCAATGAGCAGTTCTTC. This translates into CASSLAGSGGNEQFF.

This chain links TRBV18 with TRBJ2-7; D call uncertain. Germline loops: CDR1 KGHSH, CDR2 LQKENI. The CDR3 has 13 amino acids. Trimming took 0 bases from V and 3 from J, leaving 6 bases between them. The CDR3 protein is CASSPPSYYEQYF. Written as DNA, the CDR3 is TGTGCCAGCTCACCACCGTCGTACTACGAGCAGTACTTC.

This chain uses TRBV30 with TRBJ2-5, with a weak D call TRBD2 (5 bases). V was pared by 3 bases and J by 4 bases, with 15 bases between. Germline V lookup: CDR1 GTSNPN, CDR2 SVGIG (reference sequence). The length of the CDR3 is 14 residues. The CDR3 loop is CAWRRDRAAETQYF. In DNA form, the CDR3 reads TGTGCCTGGAGACGGGATCGGGCAGCAGAGACCCAGTACTTC.

The gene calls are TRBV6-5 and TRBJ1-2; a possible D gene is TRBD1 (5 bases). CDR3 size: 15 residues. The V end lost 0 bases, the J end lost 2 bases, and 10 bases lay between the germline ends. CDR1 MNHEY and CDR2 SVGAGI come from the germline V gene. CDR3 amino acids: CASSYSIRGNYGYTF. For the CDR3, the DNA is TGTGCCAGCAGTTACTCTATCCGGGGGAACTATGGCTACACCTTC.

The J gene is TRBJ1-6, the V gene TRBV24-1, with D maybe TRBD1 (5 bases). The V and J ends lost 2 bases and 4 bases respectively, with 17 bases between them. The CDR3 extends over 18 amino acids. Germline V lookup: CDR1 KGHDR, CDR2 SFDVKD. CDR3 in DNA: TGTGCCACCAGTGATTCAGGGAACGCAATTCTTTATAATTCACCCCTCCACTTT. Its translation is CATSDSGNAILYNSPLHF.

In nucleotides, the CDR3 is TGTGCCAGCAGCCACGACCCGGGACTCTCCTACAATGAGCAGTTCTTC. It codes for CASSHDPGLSYNEQFF. The chain links TRBV9 to TRBJ2-1, with TRBD2 as a possible D gene (6 bases). V was cut by 4 bases and J by 0 bases, with 14 bases left in between. The germline V gene encodes CDR1 SGDLS and CDR2 YYNGEE. The CDR3 has 16 amino acids.

This sequence joins TRBV3-1 (or the pseudogene TRBV3-2) and TRBJ1-5; 11 bases match TRBD1. V was clipped by 2 bases and J by 7 bases; unmatched bases: 4. Germline V gene sequence: CDR1 LGHDT, CDR2 YNNKEL (reference sequence). This CDR3 region has 15 residues. The CDR3 protein is CASSQRTGGDQPQHF. CDR3 coding DNA: TGTGCCAGCAGCCAACGGACAGGGGGCGACCAGCCCCAGCATTTT.

The CDR3 here is CASSRLDQAFF. In nucleotides, the CDR3 is TGTGCCAGCAGCCGCCTAGATCAAGCTTTCTTT. The chain joins TRBV3-1 (or the pseudogene TRBV3-2) to TRBJ1-1; D is unclear. V gave up 4 bases and J gave up 9 bases, with 9 bases separating them. Per germline, CDR1 LGHDT and CDR2 YNNKEL (reference sequence). The CDR3 is made up of 11 amino acids.

The chain employs TRBV27 and TRBJ2-7, with 9 bases fitting TRBD2. This CDR3 region has 14 residues. The ends lost 2 bases at V and 5 bases at J; junction bases unmatched: 4. Germline loops: CDR1 MNHEY, CDR2 SMNVEV (reference sequence). DNA for the CDR3: TGTGCCAGCAGTTTAAGGCGGGGGGGGGACGAGCAGTACTTC. Protein product: CASSLRRGGDEQYF.